This paragraph reports one T cell receptor (beta chain). Its antigen is not identified. Germline CDR1 DFQATT, CDR2 SNEGSKA (reference sequence). This CDR3 contains 14 residues. Trimming cost V 1 base and J 4 bases, with 14 bases left between them. TCRdb processed the 5' RACE reads anew with MiXCR; each CDR3 protein has one entry. The sample contains 1.5 million to 2 million distinct CDR3 sequences, about 30% of which appear only once. These data belong to a study of identical twins. The study's findings and limits: Conclusions were drawn cross-sectionally by statistical analysis, without following the same donors. Modeled out-of-frame TCR alpha sharing in monozygotic twins fell below observed levels. Abundant beta clonotypes from cord blood bore fewer insertions; memory repertoires lacked this pattern.

The source of this sequence is a newborn girl in good health. The sample consisted of cord blood. This chain connects TRBV20-1 to TRBJ2-7; D is perhaps TRBD2 (6 bases). CDR3 in amino acids: CSARVSGRRYEQYF. CDR3 bases: TGCAGTGCTAGAGTGTCCGGGAGAAGGTACGAGCAGTACTTC.